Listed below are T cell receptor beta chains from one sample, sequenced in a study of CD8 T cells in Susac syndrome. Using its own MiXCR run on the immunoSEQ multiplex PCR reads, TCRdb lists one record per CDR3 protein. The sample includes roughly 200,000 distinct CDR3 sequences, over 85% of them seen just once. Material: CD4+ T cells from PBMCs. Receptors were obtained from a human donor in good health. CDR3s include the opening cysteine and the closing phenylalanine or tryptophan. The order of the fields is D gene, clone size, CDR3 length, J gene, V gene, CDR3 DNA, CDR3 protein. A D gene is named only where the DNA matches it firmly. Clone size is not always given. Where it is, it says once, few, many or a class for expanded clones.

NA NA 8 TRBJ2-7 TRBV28 TGTGCCTCCCGGGACAAGGACTTC CASRDKDF
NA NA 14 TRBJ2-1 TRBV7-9 TGTGCCAGCAGCTTAGTCCTGGGTGTCCATGAGCAGTTCTTC CASSLVLGVHEQFF
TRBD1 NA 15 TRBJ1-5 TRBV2 TGTGCCAGCCGTACCGACAGGGGAGGAAATCAGCCCCAGCATTTT CASRTDRGGNQPQHF
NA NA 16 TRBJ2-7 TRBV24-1 TGTGCCACCAGTTGGGTAGTCGGTAAACCCACCGTGGAGCAGTACTTC CATSWVVGKPTVEQYF
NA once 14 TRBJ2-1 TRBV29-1 TGCAGCGTTGAGGCGGTCAGGGCGGTCGAGGGGCAGTTCTTC CSVEAVRAVEGQFF
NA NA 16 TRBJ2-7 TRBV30 TGTGCCTGGAGTGTAAGGCGCGGCCTCCTCTCCTACGAGCAGTACTTC CAWSVRRGLLSYEQYF
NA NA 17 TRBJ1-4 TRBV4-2 TGTGCCAGCAGCTTTGAGCTTCCGGGACAAGGCAGTGGAAAACTGTTTTTT CASSFELPGQGSGKLFF
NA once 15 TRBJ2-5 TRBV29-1 TGCAGCGTTGACACCCGGGCACCTCCCCCAGAGACCCAGTACTTC CSVDTRAPPPETQYF
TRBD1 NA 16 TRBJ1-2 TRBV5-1 TGCGCCAGCAGCTTTGGGGCCGGGACAGGGGTTCCGGGCTACACCTTC CASSFGAGTGVPGYTF
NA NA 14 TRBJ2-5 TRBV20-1 TGCAGTGCTAGCGCTGGGGGGTTCCAAGAGACCCAGTACTTC CSASAGGFQETQYF
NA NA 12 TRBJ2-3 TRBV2 TGTGCCAGCAGTGCCTTCAGAGCTACGCAGTATTTT CASSAFRATQYF
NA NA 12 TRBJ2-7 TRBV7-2 TGTGCCAGCAGCTTATCCTTCAGGGAGCAGTACTTC CASSLSFREQYF
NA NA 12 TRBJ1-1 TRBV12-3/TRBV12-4 TGTGCCAGCAGTTTATTTTCAGGGGATGCTTTCTTT CASSLFSGDAFF
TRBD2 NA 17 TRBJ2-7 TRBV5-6 TGTGCCAGCAGCTTATACGCCCAGCGGGACTTATCCTACGAGCAGTACTTC CASSLYAQRDLSYEQYF
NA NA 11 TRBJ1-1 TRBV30 TGTGCCCTTAAAGGGTACACTGAAGCTTTCTTT CALKGYTEAFF
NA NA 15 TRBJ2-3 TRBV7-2 TGTGCCAGCAGCTTAGTGGGAGATATCCCTGATACGCAGTATTTT CASSLVGDIPDTQYF
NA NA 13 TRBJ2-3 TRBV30 TGTGCCTGGAGTGTATTTGGCGCAGATACGCAGTATTTT CAWSVFGADTQYF
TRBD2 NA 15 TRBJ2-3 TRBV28 TGTGCCAGCAGCCTTCCTAGCGGGAGTTCAGATACGCAGTATTTT CASSLPSGSSDTQYF
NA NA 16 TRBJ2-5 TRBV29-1 TGCAGCTTGGTAGGGGGTATTAGCGGAGAGGGGGAGACCCAGTACTTC CSLVGGISGEGETQYF
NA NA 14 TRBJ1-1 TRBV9 TGTGCCAGCAGCGCGCATCATGTCGGGACTGAAGCTTTCTTT CASSAHHVGTEAFF
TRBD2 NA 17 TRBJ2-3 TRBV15 TGTGCCACCAGCAGAGATCGCCTAGCGGGCGGGCGGGATACGCAGTATTTT CATSRDRLAGGRDTQYF
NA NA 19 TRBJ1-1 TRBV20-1 TGCAGTGCCCCAACCCTAAGACAGAGACCCCTCGGAATGAACACTGAAGCTTTCTTT CSAPTLRQRPLGMNTEAFF
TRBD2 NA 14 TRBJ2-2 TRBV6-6 TGTGCCAGCAGCACTACTAGCGCCAACGGGGAGCTGTTTTTC CASSTTSANGELFF
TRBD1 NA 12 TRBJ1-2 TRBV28 TGTGCCAGCAGTGAGGGGGCGTATGGCTACACCTTC CASSEGAYGYTF
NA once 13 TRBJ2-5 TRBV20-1 TGCAGTGCTAGAGCCCCTGGGCGGGAGACCCAGTACTTC CSARAPGRETQYF
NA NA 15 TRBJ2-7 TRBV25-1 TGTGCCAGCAGCCCACGGACAGAAAAAATCTACGAGCAGTACTTC CASSPRTEKIYEQYF